A selection of T cell receptor beta chains follows, all from one sample in a study of beta chain features in type 1 diabetes. Produced via immunoSEQ multiplex PCR; TCRdb's table is partial and in-frame only. The repertoire holds 350,000 to 450,000 clones, with about 15% as singletons. Sequencing was done on a sample of naive CD4+ T cells from blood. The source is a man aged 25 to 40 in good health. CDR3s include the opening cysteine and the closing phenylalanine or tryptophan. A D gene is named only where the DNA matches it firmly. Size is stated for part of the rows, as once, few or many counts, or as a class when the clone is expanded.

TRBV6-5	TRBJ2-1	.	TRBD1	TGTGCCAGCACCCGAGGGGGACAGGGGTTCGGGGAGCAGTTCTTC	CASTRGGQGFGEQFF
TRBV30	TRBJ1-2	.	.	TGTGCCTGGAGTGTACAATACAGAACCTATGGCTACACCTTC	CAWSVQYRTYGYTF
TRBV5-1	TRBJ2-7	.	.	TGCGCCAGCAGCTCTACAACCCGCTTAACGATGAGGGGTTACGAGCAGTACTTC	CASSSTTRLTMRGYEQYF
TRBV6-1	TRBJ1-1	.	.	TGTGCCAGCACCGTGGGAGGGTTGGCTGAAGCTTTCTTT	CASTVGGLAEAFF
TRBV13	TRBJ2-3	few	TRBD2	TGTGCCAGCAGGAGCGGGGGGAGCACAGATACGCAGTATTTT	CASRSGGSTDTQYF
TRBV7-2	TRBJ1-5	few	.	TGTGCCAGCGCACCGTTTAATCAGCCCCAGCATTTT	CASAPFNQPQHF
TRBV4-3	TRBJ1-4	.	.	TGCGCCAGCAGCCGGGACCGACGAGTAGGAGAAAAACTGTTTTTT	CASSRDRRVGEKLFF
TRBV7-2	TRBJ2-1	few	TRBD2	TGTGCCAGCAGCTACGGGACTAGCGGGGGTTACAATGAGCAGTTCTTC	CASSYGTSGGYNEQFF
TRBV13	TRBJ2-5	.	.	TGTGCCAGCAGCCGGCGACAGCGTCTACAAGAGACCCAGTACTTC	CASSRRQRLQETQYF
TRBV18	TRBJ1-4	few	TRBD1	TGTGCCAGCTCCCCCAGGACAGGGGGTAATGAAAAACTGTTTTTT	CASSPRTGGNEKLFF
TRBV6-5	TRBJ2-1	.	.	TGTGCCAGCAGTTACGAAGGATACAATGAGCAGTTCTTC	CASSYEGYNEQFF
TRBV12-5	TRBJ1-4	.	.	TGTGCTAGTGGTCCTTCGGGACTGAGTAATGAAAAACTGTTTTTT	CASGPSGLSNEKLFF
TRBV30	TRBJ1-5	few	.	TGTGCCTGGACCGATGGGGGGGACCAGCCCCAGCATTTT	CAWTDGGDQPQHF